This T cell receptor (beta chain) derives from a study of cytomegalovirus exposure and HLA in healthy donors. As concerns this clone: Its antigen is as yet unknown.

Sequencing was performed with immunoSEQ multiplex PCR; in TCRdb, only in-frame clones are kept and a portion is missing. The data hold around 300,000 clones, with about 85% observed a single time. The CDR3 extends over 14 amino acids. Germline-derived CDR1 and CDR2 are SGDLS and YYNGEE. V lost 4 bases and J lost 4, with 14 bases in between. The donors were members of the validation cohort, which comprised under 150 subjects and was separate from the first cohort of some 680 subjects. The study's findings and limits: Through in vitro validation, a few CMV-associated chains were shown to be specific for CMV antigens.

The material sequenced was PBMCs. The chain has TRBV9 and TRBJ1-1, with D unresolved. The clonotype originates from a woman in her twenties or thirties in good health and CMV-seropositive. The CDR3 DNA follows: TGTGCCAGCAGCCCCTGGACGAAGGGCACTGAAGCTTTCTTT. Amino acids: CASSPWTKGTEAFF. The full variable domain, with the rest looked up from reference TRBV9 and TRBJ1-1, is DSGVTQTPKHLITATGQRVTLRCSPRSGDLSVYWYQQSLDQGLQFLIQYYNGEERAKGNILERFSAQQFPDLHSELNLSSLELGDSALYFCASSPWTKGTEAFFGQGTRLTVV.